The 10 T cell receptor beta chains given below trace back to one sample, sequenced in a study of early T cells in non-severe SARS-CoV-2 infection. Using its own MiXCR run on the 5' RACE reads, TCRdb lists one record per CDR3 protein. The data hold tens of thousands of distinct CDR3 sequences, with over 4.5% observed a single time. Sequenced input: whole blood. The receptors were gathered from an adult who was a healthcare worker with PCR-confirmed SARS-CoV-2 infection or an uninfected control (not recorded which).

V usage is TRBV19 and J usage is TRBJ2-2; D unresolved. Germline CDR1 reads LNHDA; CDR2 reads SQIVND (reference sequence). The CDR3 loop spans 12 amino acids. Trimming shortened V by 8 bases and J by 6 bases, and 10 bases separated the two germline ends. The DNA for the CDR3 is TGTGCCAGTTCTGGGTCACCCGGGGAGCTGTTTTTT. Translating gives CASSGSPGELFF. Supplemented by reference TRBV19 and TRBJ2-2, the full variable domain reads DGGITQSPKYLFRKEGQNVTLSCEQNLNHDAMYWYRQDPGQGLRLIYYSQIVNDFQKGDIAEGYSVSREKKESFPLTVTSAQKNPTAFYLCASSGSPGELFFGEGSRLTVL.

This clonotype was recorded many times. The chain couples TRBV20-1 to TRBJ2-7; 7 positions agree with TRBD1. Germline CDR1 is DFQATT and CDR2 is SNEGSKA (reference sequence). This CDR3 region has 14 residues. The junction had 7 bases not matched to a gene; V was cut back by 0 bases and J by 5 bases. Here the CDR3 DNA reads TGCAGTGCTAGAGACCGGGACAGTGGCGACGAGCAGTACTTC. It codes for CSARDRDSGDEQYF.

The chain couples TRBV7-9 to TRBJ2-5; D is unclear. V lost 6 bases and J lost 1, with 12 bases in between. The CDR3 consists of 14 residues. Germline V gives CDR1 SEHNR, CDR2 FQNEAQ (reference sequence). As DNA, the CDR3 is TGTGCCAGCAGACCTGACACCCGCCAAGAGACCCAGTACTTC. Encoded protein: CASRPDTRQETQYF.

This clonotype occurred many times. The chain is built from TRBV20-1 and TRBJ1-2, with D tentatively TRBD1 (6 bases). The length of the CDR3 is 13 residues. Germline values: CDR1 DFQATT, CDR2 SNEGSKA (reference sequence). V dropped 2 bases and J dropped 8 bases, with 15 bases sitting between them. For the CDR3, the DNA is TGCAGTGCTAGACTCTGGACAGAAGGAGGCTACACCTTC. Protein product: CSARLWTEGGYTF.

At least ten counts were recorded for this clonotype. The rearrangement uses TRBV28 and TRBJ2-7; tentative D call: TRBD2 (6 bases). Germline CDR1 MDHEN, CDR2 SYDVKM. V lost 5 bases, J lost 1 base, and 21 bases lay in between. The CDR3 length is 17 residues. CDR3 residues: CASSTARGRRNSYEQYF. DNA of the CDR3: TGTGCCAGCAGTACCGCGCGGGGACGGCGTAATTCCTACGAGCAGTACTTC. Looking up the rest from reference TRBV28 and TRBJ2-7 gives the full variable domain: DVKVTQSSRYLVKRTGEKVFLECVQDMDHENMFWYRQDPGLGLRLIYFSYDVKMKEKGDIPEGYSVSREKKERFSLILESASTNQTSMYLCASSTARGRRNSYEQYFGPGTRLTVT.

A few counts support this clonotype. J is TRBJ2-7 and V is TRBV3-1; 10 nucleotides match TRBD2. V shed 4 bases and J 5 bases; nucleotides not matched to a gene: 14. CDR3 size: 17 residues. Germline CDR1 is LGHDT and CDR2 is YNNKEL (reference sequence). The DNA of the CDR3 is TGTGCCAGCAGCCGCCGTGGATGGAGCGGGGGGGCTCACGAGCAGTACTTC. It is translated as CASSRRGWSGGAHEQYF.

At least ten counts were recorded for this clonotype. Here the CDR3 reads CASRPGRCNQPQHF. The CDR3 DNA follows: TGTGCCAGCCGACCTGGACGGTGCAATCAGCCCCAGCATTTT. The chain joins TRBV7-9 to TRBJ1-5; no definite D call. CDR1 is SEHNR, CDR2 FQNEAQ, per germline (reference sequence). The CDR3 consists of 14 residues. Trimming pared 8 bases from V and 2 bases from J, leaving 13 bases between.

The rearrangement joins TRBV27 to TRBJ1-1; 9 bases agree with TRBD1. The CDR3 is 13 amino acids. V gave up 7 bases and J gave up 4 bases; unmatched junction bases: 4. Per germline, CDR1 MNHEY and CDR2 SMNVEV (reference sequence). The CDR3 sequence: CASMGQGFTEAFF. The CDR3 DNA is TGTGCCAGCATGGGACAGGGTTTCACTGAAGCTTTCTTT.

This clonotype has just a few counts. The J gene is TRBJ2-1, the V gene TRBV7-9; D is ambiguous. Trimming removed 5 bases at V and 8 bases at J, with 10 bases between. The germline gives CDR1 SEHNR, CDR2 FQNEAQ (reference sequence). This CDR3 comprises 12 residues. The CDR3 region is CASSPREYEQFF. The CDR3 DNA reads TGTGCCAGCAGCCCGCGAGAATATGAGCAGTTCTTC.

V and J are TRBV3-1 and TRBJ1-4; 7 bases map to TRBD1. CDR1 and CDR2 from the germline V gene are LGHDT and YNNKEL (reference sequence). The CDR3 consists of 15 residues. The junction had 5 bases not matched to a gene; V was cut back by 0 bases and J by 7 bases. CDR3 amino acids: CASSQDIRGGEKLFF. The CDR3 region has the DNA TGTGCCAGCAGCCAAGATATCAGGGGGGGTGAAAAACTGTTTTTT.